This TCR beta chain was identified in a study of blood T cell repertoires in COVID-19. Study overall: The analysed material was cDNA or gDNA that came from T cells, B-cell-depleted T cells, or PBMCs.

The germline CDR1 and CDR2 sequences are SQVTM and ANQGSEA. The CDR3 is made up of 15 amino acids. With 7 bases clipped from V and 5 bases from J, the junction kept 9 bases outside the gene matches. TCRdb's table, derived via immunoSEQ multiplex PCR, lists solely in-frame clones and lacks some. The sample gives about 76,000 clones, around 91% of which show up once; around 5.4% is in the top ten. The V and J genes are TRBV29-1 and TRBJ2-5; 14 positions match TRBD2. Sequencing was performed on peripheral blood. This sequence was found in a human donor in a cohort sampled during active COVID-19. The CDR3 DNA follows: TGCAGCGCCGCGAGACTAGCGGGGGGGCCGGAGACCCAGTACTTC. Translation gives CSAARLAGGPETQYF.